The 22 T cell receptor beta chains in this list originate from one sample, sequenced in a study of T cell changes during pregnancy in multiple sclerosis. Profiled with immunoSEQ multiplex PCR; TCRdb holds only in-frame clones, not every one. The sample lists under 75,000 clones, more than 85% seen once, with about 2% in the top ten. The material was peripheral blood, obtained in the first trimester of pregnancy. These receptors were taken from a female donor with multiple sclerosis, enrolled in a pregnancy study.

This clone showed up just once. CDR3 DNA: TGCGCCAGCAGCTTGGATCCAGGGAGCAATCAGCCCCAGCATTTT. Encoded protein: CASSLDPGSNQPQHF. The gene calls are TRBV5-1 and TRBJ1-5, with D perhaps TRBD1 (5 bases). The CDR3 contains 15 residues. Germline CDR1 and CDR2: SGHRS and YFSETQ. V was shortened by 0 bases and J by 1 base, with 8 bases between the two germline ends.

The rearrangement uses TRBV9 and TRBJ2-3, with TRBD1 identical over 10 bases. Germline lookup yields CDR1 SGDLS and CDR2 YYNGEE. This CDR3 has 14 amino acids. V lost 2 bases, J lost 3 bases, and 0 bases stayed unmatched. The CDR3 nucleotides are TGTGCCAGCAGCGTGGGACAGGGGACAGATACGCAGTATTTT. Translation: CASSVGQGTDTQYF.

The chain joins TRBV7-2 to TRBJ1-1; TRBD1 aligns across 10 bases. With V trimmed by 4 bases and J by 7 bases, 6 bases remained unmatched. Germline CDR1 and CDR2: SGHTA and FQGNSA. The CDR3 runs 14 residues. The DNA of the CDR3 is TGTGCCAGCAGCTCCCGACAGGGGGCGATTGAAGCTTTCTTT. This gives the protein CASSSRQGAIEAFF.

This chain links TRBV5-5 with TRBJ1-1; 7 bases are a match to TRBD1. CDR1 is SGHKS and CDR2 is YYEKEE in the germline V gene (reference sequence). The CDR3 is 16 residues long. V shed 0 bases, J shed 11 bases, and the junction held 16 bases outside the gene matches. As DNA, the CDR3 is TGTGCCAGCAGCTTGGAAGGGGCCAGGGGGACACTCGAGGCTTTCTTT. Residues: CASSLEGARGTLEAFF.

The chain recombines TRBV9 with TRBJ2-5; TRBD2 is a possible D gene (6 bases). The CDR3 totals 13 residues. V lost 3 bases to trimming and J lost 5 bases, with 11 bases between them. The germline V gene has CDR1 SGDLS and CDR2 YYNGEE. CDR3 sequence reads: CASSAQGGETQYF. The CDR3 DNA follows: TGTGCCAGCAGCGCACAAGGAGGGGAGACCCAGTACTTC.

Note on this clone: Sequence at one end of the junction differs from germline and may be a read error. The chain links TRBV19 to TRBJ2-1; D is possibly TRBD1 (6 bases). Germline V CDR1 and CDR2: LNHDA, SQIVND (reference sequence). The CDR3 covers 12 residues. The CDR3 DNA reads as TGTGCCAGTAGTCTAGACAGGTCCCGTCAGTTCTTC. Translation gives CASSLDRSRQFF. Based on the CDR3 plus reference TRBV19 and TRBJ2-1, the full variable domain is DGGITQSPKYLFRKEGQNVTLSCEQNLNHDAMYWYRQDPGQGLRLIYYSQIVNDFQKGDIAEGYSVSREKKESFPLTVTSAQKNPTAFYLCASSLDRSRQFFGPGTRLTVL.

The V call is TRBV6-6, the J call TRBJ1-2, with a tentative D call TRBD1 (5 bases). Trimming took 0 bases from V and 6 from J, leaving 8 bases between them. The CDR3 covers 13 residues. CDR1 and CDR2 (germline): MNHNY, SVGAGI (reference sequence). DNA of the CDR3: TGTGCCAGCAGTTACTCGCAAGGGGATGGCTACACCTTC. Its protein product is CASSYSQGDGYTF.

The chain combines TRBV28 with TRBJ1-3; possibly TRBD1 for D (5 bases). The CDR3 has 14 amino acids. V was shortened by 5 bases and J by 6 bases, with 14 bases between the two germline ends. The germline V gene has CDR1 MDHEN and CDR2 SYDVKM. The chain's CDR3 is CASSGGGSENTIYF. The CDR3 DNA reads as TGTGCCAGCAGTGGGGGGGGGTCGGAAAACACCATATATTTT.

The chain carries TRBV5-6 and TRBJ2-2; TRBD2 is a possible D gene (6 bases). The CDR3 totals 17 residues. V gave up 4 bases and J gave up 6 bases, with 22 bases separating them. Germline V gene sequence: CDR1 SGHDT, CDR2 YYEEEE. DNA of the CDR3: TGTGCCAGCAGCACAATGCCGGGACTCTCTGTTCCCGGGGAGCTGTTTTTT. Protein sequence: CASSTMPGLSVPGELFF.

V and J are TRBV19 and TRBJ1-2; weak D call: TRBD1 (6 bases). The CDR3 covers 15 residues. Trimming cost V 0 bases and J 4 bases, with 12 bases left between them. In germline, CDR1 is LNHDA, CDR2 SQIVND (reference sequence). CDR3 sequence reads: CASSIDHRDGYGYTF. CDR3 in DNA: TGTGCCAGTAGTATAGATCACAGGGACGGCTATGGCTACACCTTC.

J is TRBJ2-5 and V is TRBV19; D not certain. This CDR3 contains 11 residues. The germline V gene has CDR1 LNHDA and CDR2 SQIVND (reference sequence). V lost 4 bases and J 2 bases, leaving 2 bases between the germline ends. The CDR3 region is CASSTQETQYF. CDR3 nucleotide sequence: TGTGCCAGTAGTACACAAGAGACCCAGTACTTC.

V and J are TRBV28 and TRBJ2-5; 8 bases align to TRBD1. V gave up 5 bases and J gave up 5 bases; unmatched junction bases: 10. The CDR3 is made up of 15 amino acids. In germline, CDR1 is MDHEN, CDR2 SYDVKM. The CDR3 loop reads CASSVGQGKWETQYF. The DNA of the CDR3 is TGTGCCAGCAGTGTTGGACAGGGAAAGTGGGAGACCCAGTACTTC.

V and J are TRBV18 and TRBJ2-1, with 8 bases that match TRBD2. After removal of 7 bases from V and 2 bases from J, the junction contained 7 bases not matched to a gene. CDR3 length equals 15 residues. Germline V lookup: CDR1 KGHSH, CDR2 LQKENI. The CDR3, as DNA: TGTGCCAGCTGCGCCCGGGGGGGGGCCTACAATGAGCAGTTCTTC. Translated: CASCARGGAYNEQFF.

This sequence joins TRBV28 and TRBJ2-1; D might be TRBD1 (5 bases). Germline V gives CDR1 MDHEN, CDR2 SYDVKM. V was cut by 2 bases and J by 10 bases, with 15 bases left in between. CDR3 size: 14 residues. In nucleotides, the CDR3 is TGTGCCAGCAGTTTAATGGGGTATAGGGGAGAGCAGTTCTTC. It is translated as CASSLMGYRGEQFF.

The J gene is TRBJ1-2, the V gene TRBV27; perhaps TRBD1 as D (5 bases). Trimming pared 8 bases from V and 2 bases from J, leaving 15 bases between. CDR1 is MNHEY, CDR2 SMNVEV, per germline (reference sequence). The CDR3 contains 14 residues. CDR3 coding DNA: TGTGCCAGCCGAACCGGGGGGACCAACTATGGCTACACCTTC. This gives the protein CASRTGGTNYGYTF.

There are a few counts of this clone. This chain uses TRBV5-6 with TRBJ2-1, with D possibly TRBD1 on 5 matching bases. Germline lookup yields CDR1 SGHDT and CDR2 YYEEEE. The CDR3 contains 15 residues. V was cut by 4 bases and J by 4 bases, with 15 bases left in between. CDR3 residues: CASSGGKDRYNEQFF. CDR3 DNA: TGTGCCAGCAGCGGCGGCAAAGACAGATACAATGAGCAGTTCTTC.

The CDR3 DNA reads as TGTGCCAGTAGTAGTCCGAGACAGGGGACTACCTACGAGCAGTACTTC. Translating gives CASSSPRQGTTYEQYF. The V gene is TRBV19, the J gene TRBJ2-7; D is possibly TRBD1 (8 bases). V shed 4 bases and J shed 2 bases, with 18 bases lying between them. CDR3 length equals 16 residues. The germline V gene has CDR1 LNHDA and CDR2 SQIVND (reference sequence).

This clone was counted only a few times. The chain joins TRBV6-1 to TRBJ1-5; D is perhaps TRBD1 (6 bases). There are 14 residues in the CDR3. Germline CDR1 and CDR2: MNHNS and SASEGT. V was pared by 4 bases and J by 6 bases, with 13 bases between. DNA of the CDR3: TGTGCCAGCAGTGCCAGGGGAAGGAGTCAGCCCCAGCATTTT. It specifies CASSARGRSQPQHF.

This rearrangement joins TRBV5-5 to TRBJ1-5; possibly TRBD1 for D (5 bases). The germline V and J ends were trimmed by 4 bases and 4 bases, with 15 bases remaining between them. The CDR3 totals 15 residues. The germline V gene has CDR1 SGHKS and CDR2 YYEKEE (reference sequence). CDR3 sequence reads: CASSRGHGSNQPQHF. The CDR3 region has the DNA TGTGCCAGCAGCAGAGGACACGGGAGTAATCAGCCCCAGCATTTT.

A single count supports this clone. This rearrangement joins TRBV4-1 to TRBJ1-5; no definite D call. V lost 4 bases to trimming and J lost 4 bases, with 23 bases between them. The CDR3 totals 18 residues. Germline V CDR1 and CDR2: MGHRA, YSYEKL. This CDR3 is CASSLRRSADPLNQPQHF. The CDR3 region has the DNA TGCGCCAGCAGCCTGCGAAGGTCCGCGGATCCGCTAAATCAGCCCCAGCATTTT.

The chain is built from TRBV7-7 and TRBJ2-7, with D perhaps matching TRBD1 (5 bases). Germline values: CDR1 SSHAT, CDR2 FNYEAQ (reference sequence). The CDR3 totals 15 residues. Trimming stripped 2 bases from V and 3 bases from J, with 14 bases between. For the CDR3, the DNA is TGTGCCAGCAGCTTATCCGACAGTTCAAACTACGAGCAGTACTTC. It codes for CASSLSDSSNYEQYF.

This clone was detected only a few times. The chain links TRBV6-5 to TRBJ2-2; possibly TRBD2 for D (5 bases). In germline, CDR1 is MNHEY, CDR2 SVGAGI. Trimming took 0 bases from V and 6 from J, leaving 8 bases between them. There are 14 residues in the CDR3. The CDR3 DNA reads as TGTGCCAGCAGTTACTCGGGAGTTTCCGGGGAGCTGTTTTTT. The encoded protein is CASSYSGVSGELFF.